The rows below give T cell receptor beta chains drawn from one sample of a study of neurological immune-mediated disorders. Using its own MiXCR run on the 5' RACE reads, TCRdb lists one record per CDR3 protein. Of tens of thousands of distinct CDR3 sequences listed, 2.5% to 4% are singletons. The sample was PBMCs. The receptors originated from a woman between 25 and 40 years old with multiple sclerosis. Both conserved end residues are part of each CDR3. Each record gives: clone size, D gene, CDR3 length, J gene, V gene, CDR3 protein, CDR3 DNA. A D gene is named only where the DNA matches it firmly. For some rows the clone size is stated as once, few or many, or as a class when expanded; others skip it.

abundance: many; d_gene: NA; len: 13; j_gene: TRBJ2-5; v_gene: TRBV12-3/TRBV12-4; CDR3aa: CASSLRRTETQYF; CDR3nt: TGTGCCAGCAGCCTACGGCGGACGGAGACCCAGTACTTC
abundance: many; d_gene: TRBD1; len: 15; j_gene: TRBJ2-7; v_gene: TRBV18; CDR3aa: CASSLAGQGAYEQYF; CDR3nt: TGTGCCAGCTCACTCGCGGGACAGGGGGCCTACGAGCAGTACTTC
abundance: many; d_gene: NA; len: 13; j_gene: TRBJ2-6; v_gene: TRBV7-9; CDR3aa: CAATYSGANVLTF; CDR3nt: TGTGCCGCCACTTATTCTGGGGCCAACGTCCTGACTTTC
abundance: many; d_gene: TRBD2; len: 16; j_gene: TRBJ2-1; v_gene: TRBV5-1; CDR3aa: CASRLLAGEIYNEQFF; CDR3nt: TGCGCCAGCAGATTACTAGCGGGGGAGATATACAATGAGCAGTTCTTC
abundance: many; d_gene: NA; len: 15; j_gene: TRBJ2-5; v_gene: TRBV25-1; CDR3aa: CASSEGDRIGATQYF; CDR3nt: TGTGCCAGCAGTGAGGGAGACCGGATTGGTGCGACCCAGTACTTC
abundance: few; d_gene: TRBD2; len: 14; j_gene: TRBJ2-7; v_gene: TRBV6-2/TRBV6-3; CDR3aa: CASRTLAGSYEQYF; CDR3nt: TGTGCCAGCAGGACACTAGCGGGATCCTACGAGCAGTACTTC
abundance: many; d_gene: NA; len: 12; j_gene: TRBJ1-5; v_gene: TRBV28; CDR3aa: CASSLSDKPQHF; CDR3nt: TGTGCCAGCAGTTTATCGGACAAACCACAGCATTTT
abundance: many; d_gene: NA; len: 12; j_gene: TRBJ2-2; v_gene: TRBV3-1; CDR3aa: CASRGTTGELFF; CDR3nt: TGTGCCAGCCGGGGGACCACCGGGGAGCTGTTTTTT
abundance: few; d_gene: TRBD2; len: 17; j_gene: TRBJ2-3; v_gene: TRBV7-9; CDR3aa: CASSLSIGASGSDTQYF; CDR3nt: TGTGCCAGCAGCTTATCCATTGGGGCTAGCGGGAGTGATACGCAGTATTTT
abundance: many; d_gene: NA; len: 13; j_gene: TRBJ1-1; v_gene: TRBV12-3/TRBV12-4; CDR3aa: CASWGMPNTEAFF; CDR3nt: TGTGCCAGCTGGGGGATGCCGAACACTGAAGCTTTCTTT
abundance: many; d_gene: NA; len: 14; j_gene: TRBJ1-3; v_gene: TRBV2; CDR3aa: CAGGKGFEGNTIYF; CDR3nt: TGTGCCGGAGGAAAGGGTTTCGAGGGAAACACCATATATTTT
abundance: few; d_gene: TRBD1; len: 17; j_gene: TRBJ2-3; v_gene: TRBV7-2; CDR3aa: CASSLGQGITSTDTQYF; CDR3nt: TGTGCCAGCAGCTTAGGACAGGGCATTACTAGCACAGATACGCAGTATTTT
abundance: many; d_gene: NA; len: 13; j_gene: TRBJ1-2; v_gene: TRBV3-1; CDR3aa: CASSQKINYGYTF; CDR3nt: TGTGCCAGCAGCCAGAAAATAAACTATGGCTACACCTTC
abundance: many; d_gene: NA; len: 15; j_gene: TRBJ1-6; v_gene: TRBV6-1; CDR3aa: CASILGRRVFSPLHF; CDR3nt: TGTGCCAGCATATTGGGGCGCAGGGTCTTTTCACCCCTCCACTTT
abundance: many; d_gene: TRBD1; len: 13; j_gene: TRBJ2-5; v_gene: TRBV20-1; CDR3aa: CSANDRGQETQYF; CDR3nt: TGCAGTGCCAACGACAGGGGCCAAGAGACCCAGTACTTC
abundance: many; d_gene: TRBD2; len: 15; j_gene: TRBJ2-7; v_gene: TRBV12-3/TRBV12-4; CDR3aa: CASSFERGNDYEQYF; CDR3nt: TGTGCCAGCAGTTTCGAGCGGGGGAACGATTACGAGCAGTACTTC
abundance: many; d_gene: NA; len: 14; j_gene: TRBJ1-1; v_gene: TRBV12-3/TRBV12-4; CDR3aa: CASSFQGPNTEAFF; CDR3nt: TGTGCCAGCAGTTTTCAGGGGCCGAACACTGAAGCTTTCTTT
abundance: many; d_gene: NA; len: 15; j_gene: TRBJ2-5; v_gene: TRBV18; CDR3aa: CASSLLDPPQETQYF; CDR3nt: TGTGCCAGCTCACTACTAGATCCCCCCCAAGAGACCCAGTACTTC
abundance: many; d_gene: NA; len: 12; j_gene: TRBJ2-7; v_gene: TRBV7-9; CDR3aa: CASSLKVYEQYF; CDR3nt: TGTGCCAGCAGCTTAAAAGTGTACGAGCAGTACTTC
abundance: many; d_gene: TRBD1; len: 15; j_gene: TRBJ1-4; v_gene: TRBV5-5; CDR3aa: CASSRGQGIGEKLFF; CDR3nt: TGTGCCAGCAGCCGCGGACAGGGAATAGGTGAAAAACTGTTTTTT
abundance: many; d_gene: NA; len: 14; j_gene: TRBJ1-1; v_gene: TRBV4-1; CDR3aa: CASSPGPLDTEAFF; CDR3nt: TGCGCCAGCAGCCCCGGGCCGTTGGACACTGAAGCTTTCTTT
abundance: NA; d_gene: NA; len: 16; j_gene: TRBJ2-4; v_gene: TRBV7-2; CDR3aa: CASSLEAGTSKKIQYF; CDR3nt: TGTGCCAGCAGCTTAGAAGCTGGGACATCCAAAAAAATTCAGTACTTC
abundance: many; d_gene: NA; len: 12; j_gene: TRBJ1-5; v_gene: TRBV15; CDR3aa: CATSRNNQPQHF; CDR3nt: TGTGCCACCAGCAGAAACAATCAGCCCCAGCATTTT
abundance: many; d_gene: NA; len: 16; j_gene: TRBJ1-3; v_gene: TRBV5-1; CDR3aa: CASRGTGSGAGNTIYF; CDR3nt: TGCGCCAGCAGGGGTACAGGGTCGGGTGCCGGAAACACCATATATTTT
abundance: many; d_gene: TRBD2; len: 14; j_gene: TRBJ2-7; v_gene: TRBV5-1; CDR3aa: CASSWEGYPYEQYF; CDR3nt: TGCGCCAGCAGCTGGGAGGGTTACCCCTACGAGCAGTACTTC
abundance: many; d_gene: NA; len: 13; j_gene: TRBJ1-5; v_gene: TRBV6-5; CDR3aa: CASRAHPNQPQHF; CDR3nt: TGTGCCAGCAGAGCACATCCCAATCAGCCCCAGCATTTT
abundance: many; d_gene: NA; len: 15; j_gene: TRBJ2-7; v_gene: TRBV5-1; CDR3aa: CASSSRGARLNEQYF; CDR3nt: TGCGCCAGCAGCTCGAGGGGGGCGCGGTTAAACGAGCAGTACTTC
abundance: NA; d_gene: NA; len: 15; j_gene: TRBJ1-5; v_gene: TRBV4-1; CDR3aa: CASSQEVQNGEPQHF; CDR3nt: TGCGCCAGCAGCCAAGAGGTACAGAATGGCGAGCCCCAGCATTTT
abundance: many; d_gene: TRBD1; len: 12; j_gene: TRBJ2-4; v_gene: TRBV11-2; CDR3aa: CASSLDRDIQYF; CDR3nt: TGTGCCAGCAGCTTGGACAGGGACATTCAGTACTTC
abundance: many; d_gene: NA; len: 12; j_gene: TRBJ1-2; v_gene: TRBV12-3/TRBV12-4; CDR3aa: CASSFWGGGYTF; CDR3nt: TGTGCCAGCAGTTTTTGGGGGGGGGGCTACACCTTC
abundance: many; d_gene: NA; len: 13; j_gene: TRBJ1-6; v_gene: TRBV5-1; CDR3aa: CASSLAGVSPLHF; CDR3nt: TGCGCCAGCAGCTTGGCCGGGGTTTCACCCCTCCACTTT
abundance: many; d_gene: NA; len: 12; j_gene: TRBJ2-2; v_gene: TRBV5-1; CDR3aa: CASSLNGLELFF; CDR3nt: TGCGCCAGCAGCCTGAACGGTTTGGAGCTGTTTTTT
abundance: NA; d_gene: TRBD1; len: 16; j_gene: TRBJ1-3; v_gene: TRBV20-1; CDR3aa: CSARQPGQGAGKTIYF; CDR3nt: TGCAGTGCTAGGCAGCCGGGACAGGGAGCGGGAAAAACCATATATTTT
abundance: many; d_gene: TRBD1; len: 13; j_gene: TRBJ2-5; v_gene: TRBV7-2; CDR3aa: CASSSDRGETQYF; CDR3nt: TGTGCCAGCAGCTCGGACAGGGGTGAGACCCAGTACTTC
abundance: few; d_gene: NA; len: 14; j_gene: TRBJ1-6; v_gene: TRBV10-1; CDR3aa: CASSPGGGNSPLHF; CDR3nt: TGCGCCAGCAGCCCCGGCGGGGGGAATTCACCCCTCCACTTT
abundance: many; d_gene: NA; len: 16; j_gene: TRBJ1-2; v_gene: TRBV4-3; CDR3aa: CASSQDFPGRGYGYTF; CDR3nt: TGCGCCAGCAGCCAAGATTTCCCAGGGAGAGGCTATGGCTACACCTTC
abundance: many; d_gene: NA; len: 15; j_gene: TRBJ2-1; v_gene: TRBV6-2/TRBV6-3; CDR3aa: CASSYGPVSYNEQFF; CDR3nt: TGTGCCAGCAGTTACGGGCCCGTATCCTACAATGAGCAGTTCTTC
abundance: many; d_gene: TRBD1; len: 18; j_gene: TRBJ2-6; v_gene: TRBV5-8; CDR3aa: CASSPGTGALPGANVLTF; CDR3nt: TGTGCCAGCAGCCCGGGGACAGGGGCCCTCCCTGGGGCCAACGTCCTGACTTTC
abundance: many; d_gene: TRBD2; len: 13; j_gene: TRBJ2-5; v_gene: TRBV5-1; CDR3aa: CASSTGGEETQYF; CDR3nt: TGCGCCAGCAGCACGGGGGGAGAAGAGACCCAGTACTTC
abundance: many; d_gene: TRBD1; len: 15; j_gene: TRBJ1-1; v_gene: TRBV5-1; CDR3aa: CASSPLGTDNTEAFF; CDR3nt: TGCGCCAGCAGCCCACTCGGGACAGATAACACTGAAGCTTTCTTT
abundance: many; d_gene: TRBD1; len: 16; j_gene: TRBJ1-1; v_gene: TRBV20-1; CDR3aa: CSARGQLSRGQRGAFF; CDR3nt: TGCAGTGCTAGAGGACAACTCTCCAGGGGGCAAAGGGGTGCTTTCTTT
abundance: many; d_gene: NA; len: 14; j_gene: TRBJ2-7; v_gene: TRBV6-2/TRBV6-3; CDR3aa: CASSYWAGTYEQYF; CDR3nt: TGTGCCAGCAGTTACTGGGCAGGAACCTACGAGCAGTACTTC
abundance: many; d_gene: NA; len: 15; j_gene: TRBJ1-6; v_gene: TRBV15; CDR3aa: CATRDGWSYNSPLNF; CDR3nt: TGTGCCACAAGGGACGGATGGAGCTATAATTCACCCCTCAACTTT
abundance: NA; d_gene: NA; len: 15; j_gene: TRBJ2-2; v_gene: TRBV7-9; CDR3aa: CASSFGKQYTGELFF; CDR3nt: TGTGCCAGCAGCTTTGGGAAACAATACACCGGGGAGCTGTTTTTT
abundance: many; d_gene: TRBD1; len: 14; j_gene: TRBJ1-4; v_gene: TRBV6-5; CDR3aa: CASSLTGNDEKLFF; CDR3nt: TGTGCCAGCAGTTTGACAGGGAATGATGAAAAACTGTTTTTT
abundance: many; d_gene: TRBD1; len: 15; j_gene: TRBJ1-4; v_gene: TRBV7-2; CDR3aa: CASSIRQGRNEKLFF; CDR3nt: TGTGCCAGCAGCATTAGACAGGGGCGAAATGAAAAACTGTTTTTT
abundance: many; d_gene: NA; len: 12; j_gene: TRBJ2-5; v_gene: TRBV11-2; CDR3aa: CASSLDRDTQYF; CDR3nt: TGTGCCAGCAGCTTAGATCGGGATACCCAGTACTTC
abundance: many; d_gene: NA; len: 13; j_gene: TRBJ1-5; v_gene: TRBV5-1; CDR3aa: CASSYGGNQPQHF; CDR3nt: TGCGCCAGCAGTTATGGCGGCAATCAGCCCCAGCATTTT
abundance: many; d_gene: NA; len: 15; j_gene: TRBJ1-4; v_gene: TRBV5-1; CDR3aa: CASSLDTQANEKLFF; CDR3nt: TGCGCCAGCAGCTTGGATACCCAGGCAAATGAAAAACTGTTTTTT
abundance: many; d_gene: NA; len: 13; j_gene: TRBJ1-5; v_gene: TRBV20-1; CDR3aa: CSARTGRDQPQHF; CDR3nt: TGCAGTGCTAGGACAGGACGAGATCAGCCCCAGCATTTT
abundance: many; d_gene: NA; len: 15; j_gene: TRBJ1-3; v_gene: TRBV3-1; CDR3aa: CASSQEALMGNTIYF; CDR3nt: TGTGCCAGCAGCCAAGAAGCCCTTATGGGAAACACCATATATTTT
abundance: many; d_gene: TRBD1; len: 17; j_gene: TRBJ2-7; v_gene: TRBV5-1; CDR3aa: CASSLADRDRGRGEQYF; CDR3nt: TGCGCCAGCAGCTTGGCAGATCGGGACAGGGGAAGAGGCGAGCAGTACTTC
abundance: many; d_gene: NA; len: 13; j_gene: TRBJ2-2; v_gene: TRBV5-5; CDR3aa: CASSFPSWGELFF; CDR3nt: TGTGCCAGCAGCTTCCCCTCATGGGGGGAGCTGTTTTTT